Included here is one T cell receptor beta chain sequence, with context. Clones were read by immunoSEQ multiplex PCR, and TCRdb kept only the in-frame ones, dropping some. The data show hundreds of thousands of clones, with 65% to 80% seen just once and approximately 4% held by the top ten. The record originates from a study of blood T cell repertoires in COVID-19. Looking at the study overall: Samples came from the United States, Italy and Spain, spanning acute and convalescent COVID-19.

The CDR3 runs to 16 residues. The V gene end was trimmed by 5 bases and the J gene end by 5 bases; junction bases not matched to a gene: 12. Germline assignment: CDR1 ENHRY and CDR2 SYGVKD. The sample comprised peripheral blood. The receptor's source is a woman aged 40 to 49 with active or convalescent COVID-19. The chain employs TRBV10-3 and TRBJ1-2; TRBD1 matches at 9 bases. This CDR3 is CAISTIPGQGFYGYTF. CDR3 DNA: TGTGCCATCAGTACTATTCCGGGACAGGGTTTTTATGGCTACACCTTC.